The source of this T cell receptor (beta chain) is a study of blood T cell repertoires in COVID-19. Study-level information: The samples span acute and convalescent COVID-19 from the United States, Italy and Spain.

Repertoires were generated with immunoSEQ multiplex PCR, while TCRdb's copy carries only in-frame clones and drops some. In the table there are a few hundred thousand clones, approximately 86% of which are singletons. In its sample, this clone was seen a few times. Sequenced sample: PBMCs or T cells enriched from blood (not recorded which). This clonotype was obtained from a woman aged 50 to 60 with acute COVID-19.

In DNA, the CDR3 is TGTGCCAGCAGCTTTGGCGGGAGTTCGTACGAGCAGTACTTC. This translates into CASSFGGSSYEQYF. The rearrangement uses TRBV7-2 and TRBJ2-7; TRBD2 aligns across 7 bases. CDR3 length: 14 residues. V lost 3 bases and J lost 4; bases outside the gene matches: 6. The germline V gene has CDR1 SGHTA and CDR2 FQGNSA.